This is a list of T cell receptor beta chains from one sample in a study of Ad26.COV2.S vaccination and SARS-CoV-2 variants. Libraries were prepared by immunoSEQ multiplex PCR; TCRdb keeps only in-frame clonotypes and omits some of them. The sample contains hundreds of thousands of clones, roughly 90% of which appear only once. The sequenced sample was peripheral blood, obtained in a trial of Ad26.COV2.S vaccine versus placebo. The receptors originated from a person aged 18 to 65 who received the Ad26.COV2.S COVID-19 vaccine or a placebo. Both conserved end residues are part of each CDR3. Fields, in order: J gene, V gene, D gene, CDR3 protein. A D gene is named only where the DNA matches it firmly.

>TRBJ2-5|TRBV7-7|.
CASSATGWKETQYF
>TRBJ1-4|TRBV2|TRBD1
CASSGQGANDEKLFF
>TRBJ1-1|TRBV27|.
CASMSAQAYTEAFF
>TRBJ2-3|TRBV20-1|.
CSAGADTQYF
>TRBJ2-7|TRBV18|.
CASSRVGTSYEQYF
>TRBJ2-4|TRBV6-1|.
CASSSPDSYKNIQYF
>TRBJ2-7|TRBV27|.
CASSPNGLGEQYF
>TRBJ2-1|TRBV30|.
CAWRGLREQFF
>TRBJ1-2|TRBV6-5|.
CASSYSPANYGYTF
>TRBJ2-1|TRBV5-6|.
CASSPWTPSGVYEQFF
>TRBJ2-7|TRBV15|.
CATSRLGGGKGEQYF
>TRBJ2-7|TRBV18|.
CASSPIGFDEQYF
>TRBJ2-1|TRBV12-3/TRBV12-4|.
CASSFGGNEQFF
>TRBJ1-6|TRBV30|TRBD1
CAWSPVRGPSPLHF
>TRBJ2-5|TRBV7-2|TRBD1
CASSLDRGETQYF
>TRBJ2-5|TRBV5-1|.
CASSLLQGSETQYF
>TRBJ2-5|TRBV18|.
CASSPSWGQETQYF
>TRBJ2-7|TRBV18|.
CASSPDGTYEQYF
>TRBJ1-1|TRBV2|.
CASLGPFGAFF
>TRBJ2-7|TRBV12-3/TRBV12-4|.
CASSLDSYEQYF
>TRBJ1-1|TRBV20-1|TRBD1
CSARQGLAFF
>TRBJ1-5|TRBV7-9|TRBD1
CASSFSGGTYSNQPQHF
>TRBJ2-5|TRBV6-6|.
CASSYERSRQYF
>TRBJ1-2|TRBV6-5|TRBD1
CASSPTGGYGYTF
>TRBJ1-1|TRBV6-2/TRBV6-3|.
CASSSRGGTRTEAFF
>TRBJ2-3|TRBV12-3/TRBV12-4|TRBD2
CASTAGGTDTQYF
>TRBJ2-3|TRBV15|.
CATSRDDLSTDTQYF
>TRBJ2-3|TRBV19|.
CASRQPSTDTQYF
>TRBJ2-7|TRBV27|.
CASSPLSYEQYF
>TRBJ1-1|TRBV12-3/TRBV12-4|.
CASSFSGPYEAFF
>TRBJ2-3|TRBV9|.
CASSPDGMSTDTQYF
>TRBJ1-2|TRBV5-5|.
CASMGDGDGYTF
>TRBJ2-1|TRBV24-1|.
CATSNLGPYNEQFF
>TRBJ2-3|TRBV7-8|TRBD2
CASSYGLALTDTQYF
>TRBJ1-6|TRBV5-6|.
CASSLRPTGSDFGTLHF
>TRBJ2-7|TRBV30|.
CAWSQTRGYEQYF
>TRBJ2-7|TRBV6-5|.
CASSYEGYEQYF
>TRBJ2-5|TRBV11-2|.
CASSPNPVRTETQYF
>TRBJ2-1|TRBV7-9|.
CASSQRTGLKNNEQFF
>TRBJ2-5|TRBV10-3|TRBD2
CAISQPPTSGATIQETQYF
>TRBJ2-1|TRBV2|.
CASTVSGIRYNEQFF
>TRBJ1-5|TRBV25-1|.
CASSGTGYQPQHF
>TRBJ1-2|TRBV5-1|TRBD1
CASSAGQGGILGYGYTF
>TRBJ2-1|TRBV27|.
CASSLGTGGIGGYNEQFF
>TRBJ1-2|TRBV5-6|.
CASSVNRDLIAGGYTF
>TRBJ1-3|TRBV6-5|.
CASRTGGGNTIYF
>TRBJ2-1|TRBV5-4|.
CASSSAVSGYNEQFF
>TRBJ2-4|TRBV2|.
CASSEGVNIQYF
>TRBJ1-2|TRBV5-4|TRBD1
CASSDLDRGLIANYGYTF
>TRBJ1-6|TRBV30|.
CAWSGGSNSPLHF
>TRBJ2-4|TRBV25-1|.
CASSDPGTNIIQYF
>TRBJ1-2|TRBV3-1/TRBV3-2|.
CASSQVGANGYTF
>TRBJ1-5|TRBV30|.
CAWTDSLNQPQHF
>TRBJ2-2|TRBV5-1|.
CASSSPVVTGELFF